A single sample gave rise to the 25 T cell receptor beta chains below, sequenced in a study of blood T cell repertoires in COVID-19. This table comes from immunoSEQ multiplex PCR, and its TCRdb copy is limited to in-frame clones, with some not included. Counted here are roughly 67,000 clones, 65% to 90% occurring once; the ten biggest clones make up around 5.6%. Sequencing used peripheral blood. These receptor sequences come from a woman aged 60-75 years with acute or convalescent COVID-19.

The chain joins TRBV24-1 to TRBJ2-1; TRBD2 is a possible D gene (6 bases). The V and J ends lost 3 bases and 8 bases respectively, with 22 bases between them. Germline V gene sequence: CDR1 KGHDR, CDR2 SFDVKD. The CDR3 is 17 amino acids. This CDR3 reads CATSDTPGGLGGHEQFF. The CDR3 DNA reads as TGTGCCACCAGTGATACTCCTGGAGGGCTGGGGGGTCATGAGCAGTTCTTC.

V gene TRBV7-2 combines with J gene TRBJ2-7; TRBD1 matches at 7 bases. The germline gives CDR1 SGHTA, CDR2 FQGNSA. The V and J ends lost 0 bases and 5 bases, in that order; junction bases with no gene match: 1. This CDR3 spans 13 amino acids. The CDR3 DNA follows: TGTGCCAGCAGCTTAGCAGGGGGCAACGAGCAGTACTTC. It is translated as CASSLAGGNEQYF.

Notes on this clone: At the DNA level, this CDR3 is encoded by other sequences in the same sample as well. V usage is TRBV5-1 and J usage is TRBJ2-7, with 9 bases aligning to TRBD1. The CDR3 loop spans 15 amino acids. The germline V gene has CDR1 SGHRS and CDR2 YFSETQ. J lost 1 base, V lost 4 bases, and 6 bases had no gene match. The CDR3 sequence: CASSPGGTGSYEQYF. The CDR3 DNA reads as TGCGCCAGCAGCCCCGGCGGGACAGGGTCCTACGAGCAGTACTTC.

The V call is TRBV2, the J call TRBJ2-2; 9 bases map to TRBD1. From germline, CDR1 is SNHLY and CDR2 FYNNEI. The CDR3 sequence is 14 residues long. V lost 8 bases to trimming and J lost 4 bases; unmatched junction nucleotides: 5. The CDR3 protein is CASLGQGGTGELFF. CDR3 nucleotides: TGTGCCAGCCTGGGACAGGGCGGCACCGGGGAGCTGTTTTTT.

The chain is built from TRBV4-2 and TRBJ2-2; D is unresolved. Germline-derived CDR1 and CDR2 are LGHNA and YNFKEQ. V gave up 2 bases and J gave up 6 bases, with 10 bases separating them. The CDR3 has 14 amino acids. CDR3 sequence reads: CASSQKWAAGELFF. The DNA of the CDR3 is TGTGCCAGCAGCCAAAAATGGGCCGCCGGGGAGCTGTTTTTT.

The chain recombines TRBV10-3 with TRBJ2-2; 8 bases agree with TRBD2. V was pared by 4 bases and J by 1 base, with 2 bases of the junction left unmatched. CDR1 is ENHRY, CDR2 SYGVKD, per germline. The CDR3 has 15 residues. In DNA form, the CDR3 reads TGTGCCATCAGTGGGACTAGCAGGAACACCGGGGAGCTGTTTTTT. Protein sequence: CAISGTSRNTGELFF.

The chain carries TRBV15 and TRBJ1-1; 8 bases map to TRBD1. This CDR3 is 14 amino acids long. Germline V gene data show CDR1 as LNHNV and CDR2 as YYDKDF (reference sequence). J gave up 7 bases and V 4 bases, and 8 bases lay outside the gene matches. The CDR3 sequence is CATSIRLGTGEAFF. CDR3 bases: TGTGCCACCAGCATTCGACTCGGGACAGGTGAAGCTTTCTTT.

The chain couples TRBV12-3 or TRBV12-4 to TRBJ1-2, with D unclear. Between the trimmed V and J ends, which lost 5 bases and 4 bases, there was a span of 11 bases. The CDR3 length is 13 residues. The CDR3 nucleotides read TGTGCCAGCAGTCCCCGACCGGGCTATGGCTACACCTTC. This codes for CASSPRPGYGYTF.

The V call is TRBV5-1, the J call TRBJ1-6; D is unclear. From germline, CDR1 is SGHRS and CDR2 YFSETQ. Trimming shortened V by 7 bases and J by 0 bases, and 14 bases separated the two germline ends. CDR3 length equals 16 residues. CDR3 protein: CASGPDGGSYNSPLHF. CDR3 DNA: TGCGCCAGCGGCCCCGACGGAGGCTCCTATAATTCACCCCTCCACTTT.

The gene calls are TRBV4-2 and TRBJ2-2; D remains unclear. This CDR3 contains 14 residues. Germline CDR1 reads LGHNA; CDR2 reads YNFKEQ. The germline V and J ends were trimmed by 0 bases and 1 base, with 3 bases remaining between them. The CDR3 bases are TGTGCCAGCAGCCAAGAACAGAACACCGGGGAGCTGTTTTTT. Encoded protein: CASSQEQNTGELFF.

The CDR3 region has the DNA TGTGCCACCAGTGAACCGCCTGGGACAGGGAACGAAAAACTGTTTTTT. Residues: CATSEPPGTGNEKLFF. This chain uses TRBV24-1 with TRBJ1-4, with 9 bases aligning to TRBD1. V lost 4 bases to trimming and J lost 8 bases; unmatched junction nucleotides: 10. The CDR3 totals 16 residues. Germline lookup yields CDR1 KGHDR and CDR2 SFDVKD.

This chain joins TRBV5-1 and TRBJ1-3; D unresolved. The CDR3 totals 15 residues. Trimming shortened V by 0 bases and J by 2 bases, and 9 bases separated the two germline ends. Germline lookup yields CDR1 SGHRS and CDR2 YFSETQ. The CDR3 sequence is CASSLDPTPGNTIYF. DNA for the CDR3: TGCGCCAGCAGCTTGGATCCTACGCCTGGAAACACCATATATTTT.

The CDR3 region is CASSETGVYYGYTF. The CDR3 DNA reads as TGTGCCAGCAGTGAGACCGGGGTTTACTATGGCTACACCTTC. The genes are TRBV3-1 (or the pseudogene TRBV3-2) and TRBJ1-2; D uncertain. Germline CDR1 reads LGHDT; CDR2 reads YNNKEL (reference sequence). Trimming cost V 6 bases and J 3 bases, with 14 bases left between them. The CDR3 sequence is 14 residues long.

The CDR3 here is CASSLGGGSSYEQYF. The CDR3 nucleotides read TGTGCCAGCAGCTTGGGTGGGGGGAGCTCCTACGAGCAGTACTTC. The chain is built from TRBV9 and TRBJ2-7, with D tentatively TRBD2 (6 bases). The V end was cut by 4 bases, the J end by 0 bases, with 14 bases between. The V gene's germline CDR1 is SGDLS and CDR2 YYNGEE. The CDR3 is 15 residues long.

This clone occurred many times. The chain has TRBV19 and TRBJ1-2; the D gene is possibly TRBD1 (6 bases). Per the germline V gene, CDR1 is LNHDA and CDR2 is SQIVND (reference sequence). The V end was cut by 4 bases, the J end by 1 base, with 13 bases between. The CDR3 has 15 residues. Written as DNA, the CDR3 is TGTGCCAGTAGTACTAAGGGGGAAATTAACTATGGCTACACCTTC. It translates to CASSTKGEINYGYTF.

The rearrangement links TRBV6-6 to TRBJ1-6, with D perhaps TRBD1 (5 bases). Germline CDR1 reads MNHNY; CDR2 reads SVGAGI (reference sequence). The CDR3 sequence is 16 residues long. V lost 2 bases and J lost 10, with 18 bases in between. This CDR3 reads CASSYLLQGLGSPLHF. In DNA form, the CDR3 reads TGTGCCAGCAGTTACCTACTTCAGGGTTTAGGCTCACCCCTCCACTTT.

The gene calls are TRBV19 and TRBJ1-2; a possible D gene is TRBD1 (6 bases). The CDR3 loop spans 14 amino acids. Germline V gives CDR1 LNHDA, CDR2 SQIVND (reference sequence). V lost 10 bases, J lost 1 base, and 16 bases lay in between. In nucleotides, the CDR3 is TGTGCCACACGGACCAGGGGCGATAACTATGGCTACACCTTC. Translated, it gives CATRTRGDNYGYTF. The entire variable domain, with the rest obtained from reference TRBV19 and TRBJ1-2, is as follows: DGGITQSPKYLFRKEGQNVTLSCEQNLNHDAMYWYRQDPGQGLRLIYYSQIVNDFQKGDIAEGYSVSREKKESFPLTVTSAQKNPTAFYLCATRTRGDNYGYTFGSGTRLTVV.

The V call is TRBV11-1, the J call TRBJ1-6; maybe TRBD1 (6 bases). V lost 4 bases, J lost 7 bases, and 11 bases lay in between. This CDR3 contains 14 residues. Germline CDR1 and CDR2: SGHAT and FQDESV (reference sequence). CDR3 residues: CASSSAGANSPLHF. The CDR3 nucleotides read TGTGCCAGCAGCTCCGCAGGGGCGAATTCACCCCTCCACTTT. Drawing the rest from reference TRBV11-1 and TRBJ1-6, the complete variable domain is EAEVAQSPRYKITEKSQAVAFWCDPISGHATLYWYRQILGQGPELLVQFQDESVVDDSQLPKDRFSAERLKGVDSTLKIQPAELGDSAMYLCASSSAGANSPLHFGNGTRLTVT.

This sequence joins TRBV11-2 and TRBJ1-2; the D is unclear. Trimming stripped 4 bases from V and 8 bases from J, with 17 bases between. The CDR3 is made up of 14 amino acids. CDR1 and CDR2 from the germline V gene are SGHAT and FQNNGV. CDR3 sequence (DNA): TGTGCCAGCAGCTCACGGCGGCAGGCGGGAGGCTACACCTTC. Translated, it gives CASSSRRQAGGYTF. Full variable domain (remainder filled in from reference TRBV11-2 and TRBJ1-2): EAGVAQSPRYKIIEKRQSVAFWCNPISGHATLYWYQQILGQGPKLLIQFQNNGVVDDSQLPKDRFSAERLKGVDSTLKIQPAKLEDSAVYLCASSSRRQAGGYTFGSGTRLTVV.

This chain links TRBV11-2 with TRBJ1-1, with 8 nucleotides matching TRBD1. J was trimmed by 7 bases and V by 5 bases; bases with no gene match: 6. The CDR3 has 13 residues. The V gene's germline CDR1 is SGHAT and CDR2 FQNNGV. The CDR3 DNA follows: TGTGCCAGCAGCCCATTGACAGGGGTTGAAGCTTTCTTT. Translated: CASSPLTGVEAFF.

The gene calls are TRBV19 and TRBJ2-1, with 9 bases matching TRBD1. Germline CDR1 LNHDA, CDR2 SQIVND (reference sequence). CDR3 size: 16 residues. V trimming: 2 bases; J trimming: 7 bases; junction bases outside the gene matches: 9. The CDR3, as DNA: TGTGCCAGTAGTATAACGAGGACAGGGGTTGCGAATGAGCAGTTCTTC. Translated, it gives CASSITRTGVANEQFF. Filled out from reference TRBV19 and TRBJ2-1, the complete variable domain reads DGGITQSPKYLFRKEGQNVTLSCEQNLNHDAMYWYRQDPGQGLRLIYYSQIVNDFQKGDIAEGYSVSREKKESFPLTVTSAQKNPTAFYLCASSITRTGVANEQFFGPGTRLTVL.

This clone was picked up one time. The V and J genes are TRBV4-2 and TRBJ2-7; 7 positions match TRBD2. In germline, CDR1 is LGHNA, CDR2 YNFKEQ. The V and J ends lost 0 bases and 3 bases, in that order; junction bases with no gene match: 14. The CDR3 contains 18 residues. In DNA, the CDR3 is TGTGCCAGCAGCCAAGAGGACCCTGCTAGCGGCCGGATCTACGAGCAGTACTTC. Encoded protein: CASSQEDPASGRIYEQYF.

The chain couples TRBV19 to TRBJ1-1; no firm D call. CDR1 and CDR2 from the germline V gene are LNHDA and SQIVND (reference sequence). Deletions cut 6 bases from V and 2 bases from J, with 10 bases between. The CDR3 has 13 amino acids. The CDR3: CASRKASNTEAFF. CDR3 DNA sequence: TGTGCCAGTAGGAAAGCTTCCAACACTGAAGCTTTCTTT.

This chain uses TRBV5-1 with TRBJ2-7; D is perhaps TRBD1 (5 bases). Germline lookup yields CDR1 SGHRS and CDR2 YFSETQ. Trimming took 4 bases from V and 1 from J, leaving 12 bases between them. This CDR3 spans 14 amino acids. CDR3 in amino acids: CASSPQGLSYEQYF. DNA for the CDR3: TGCGCCAGCAGCCCCCAGGGCCTTTCCTACGAGCAGTACTTC. Together with reference TRBV5-1 and TRBJ2-7, the CDR3 gives the full variable domain: KAGVTQTPRYLIKTRGQQVTLSCSPISGHRSVSWYQQTPGQGLQFLFEYFSETQRNKGNFPGRFSGRQFSNSRSEMNVSTLELGDSALYLCASSPQGLSYEQYFGPGTRLTVT.

This clone was picked up one time. The rearrangement links TRBV6-2 or TRBV6-3 to TRBJ2-1, with TRBD2 matching 12 bases. Germline V CDR1 and CDR2: MNHEY, SVGEGT. The CDR3 runs to 18 residues. Trimming at V came to 2 bases and at J to 8 bases, leaving 13 bases not matched to a gene. The CDR3 DNA sequence: TGTGCCAGCAGTTACCCAACCCGACTAGCGGGGGTAGGGGATGAGCAGTTCTTC. Translation gives CASSYPTRLAGVGDEQFF.